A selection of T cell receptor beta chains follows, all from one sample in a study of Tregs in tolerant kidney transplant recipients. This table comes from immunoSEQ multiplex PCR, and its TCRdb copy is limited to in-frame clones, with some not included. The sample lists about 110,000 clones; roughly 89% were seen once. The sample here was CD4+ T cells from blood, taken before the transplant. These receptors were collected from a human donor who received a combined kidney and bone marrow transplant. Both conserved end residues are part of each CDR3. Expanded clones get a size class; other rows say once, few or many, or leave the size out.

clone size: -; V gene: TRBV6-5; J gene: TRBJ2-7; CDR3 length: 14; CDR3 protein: CAAGTSLDHYEQYF
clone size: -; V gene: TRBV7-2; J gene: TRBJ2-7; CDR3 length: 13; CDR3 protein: CASSLGRDYEQYF
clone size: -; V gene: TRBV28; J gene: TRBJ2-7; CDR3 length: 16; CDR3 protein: CASSYSRTGGSYEQYF
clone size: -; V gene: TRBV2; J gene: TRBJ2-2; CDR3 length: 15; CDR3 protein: CASRSGTGNTGELFF
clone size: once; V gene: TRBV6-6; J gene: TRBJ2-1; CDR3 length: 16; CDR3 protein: CASSYSGIAGPNEQFF
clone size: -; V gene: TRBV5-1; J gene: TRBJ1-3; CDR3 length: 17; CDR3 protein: CASSLLGQGIAGNTIYF
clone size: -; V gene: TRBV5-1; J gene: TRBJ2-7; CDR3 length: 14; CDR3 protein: CASSLAGLSYEQYF
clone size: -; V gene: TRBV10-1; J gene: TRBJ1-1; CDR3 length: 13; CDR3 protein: CASSGGGDTEAFF
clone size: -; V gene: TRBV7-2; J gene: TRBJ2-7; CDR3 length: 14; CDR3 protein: CASSPIRANSEQYF
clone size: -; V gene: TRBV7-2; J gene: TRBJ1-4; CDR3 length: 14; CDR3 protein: CASSSLGGSEKLFF
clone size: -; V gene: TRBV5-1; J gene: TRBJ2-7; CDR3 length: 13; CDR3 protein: CASSLEQGDEQYF
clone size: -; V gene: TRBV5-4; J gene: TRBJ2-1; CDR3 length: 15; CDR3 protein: CASKWDSSSYNEQFF
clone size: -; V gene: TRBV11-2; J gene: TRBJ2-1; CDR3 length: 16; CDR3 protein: CASSLGGTVHYNEQFF
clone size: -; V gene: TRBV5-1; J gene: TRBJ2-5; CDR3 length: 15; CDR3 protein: CASSPGSGGQETQYF
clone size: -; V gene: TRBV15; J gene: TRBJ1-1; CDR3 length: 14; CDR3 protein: CATSSGQGITEAFF
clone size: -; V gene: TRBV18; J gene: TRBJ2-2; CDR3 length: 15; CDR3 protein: CASSPPEGRAGELFF
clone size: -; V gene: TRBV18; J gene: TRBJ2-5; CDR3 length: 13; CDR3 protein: CASSGQGQETQYF
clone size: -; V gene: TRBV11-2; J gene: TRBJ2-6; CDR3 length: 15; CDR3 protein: CASSFRTSGANVLTF
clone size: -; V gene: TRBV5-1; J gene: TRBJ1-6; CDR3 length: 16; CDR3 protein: CASSLAKLKRDSPLHF
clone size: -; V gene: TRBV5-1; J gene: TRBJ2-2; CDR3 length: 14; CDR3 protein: CASSPTANTGELFF
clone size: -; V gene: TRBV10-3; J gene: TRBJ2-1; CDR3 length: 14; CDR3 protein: CAILDPPGGNEQFF
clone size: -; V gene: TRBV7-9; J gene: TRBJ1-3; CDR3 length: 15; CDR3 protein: CASSLDYDSGNTIYF
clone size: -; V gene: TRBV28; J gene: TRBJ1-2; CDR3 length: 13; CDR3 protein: CASSFSGMGGYTF
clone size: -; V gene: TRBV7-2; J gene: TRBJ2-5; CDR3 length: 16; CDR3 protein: CASSPGIAASQGTQYF
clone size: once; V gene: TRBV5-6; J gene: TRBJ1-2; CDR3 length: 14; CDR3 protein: CASEDRGRGYGYTF
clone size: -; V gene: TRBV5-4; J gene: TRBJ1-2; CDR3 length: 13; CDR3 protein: CASTVGVDYGYTF
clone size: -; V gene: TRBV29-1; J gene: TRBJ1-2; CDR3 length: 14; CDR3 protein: CSVERVSRAGGYTF
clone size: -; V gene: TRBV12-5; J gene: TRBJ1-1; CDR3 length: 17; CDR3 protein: CASGGRDREFQRTEAFF
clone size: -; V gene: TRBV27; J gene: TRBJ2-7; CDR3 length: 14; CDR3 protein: CASSSTGTSYEQYF
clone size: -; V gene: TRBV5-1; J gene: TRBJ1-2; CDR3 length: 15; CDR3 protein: CASSLGGSQYYGYTF
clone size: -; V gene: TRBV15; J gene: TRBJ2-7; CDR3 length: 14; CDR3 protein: CATSRDRGGYEQYF
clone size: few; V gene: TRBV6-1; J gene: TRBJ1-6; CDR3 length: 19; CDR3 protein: CASSEALDTSHVYNSPLHF
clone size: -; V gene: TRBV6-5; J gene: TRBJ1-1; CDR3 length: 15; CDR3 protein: CASSYSGTVRTEAFF
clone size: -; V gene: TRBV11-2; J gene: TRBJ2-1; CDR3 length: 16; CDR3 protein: CASSLAGTGYSNEQFF
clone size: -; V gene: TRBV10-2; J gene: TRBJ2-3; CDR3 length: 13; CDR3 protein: CASSESTGGAGYF
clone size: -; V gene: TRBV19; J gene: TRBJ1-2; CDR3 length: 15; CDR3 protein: CATGGSGGVNYGYTF
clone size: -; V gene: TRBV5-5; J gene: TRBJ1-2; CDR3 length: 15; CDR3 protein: CASSGGLDPSYGYTF
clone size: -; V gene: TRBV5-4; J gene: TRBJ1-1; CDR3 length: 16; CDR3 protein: CASSLGGPSMNTEAFF
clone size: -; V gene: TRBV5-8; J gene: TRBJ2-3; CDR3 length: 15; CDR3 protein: CASSPWTGQPDTQYF
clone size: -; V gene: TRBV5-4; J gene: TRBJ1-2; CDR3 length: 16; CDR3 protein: CASSRRQDSRDYGYTF
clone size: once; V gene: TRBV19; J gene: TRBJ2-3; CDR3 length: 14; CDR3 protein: CASSTSGAKDTQYF
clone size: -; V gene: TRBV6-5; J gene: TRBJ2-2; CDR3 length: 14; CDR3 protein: CASSPGTGSGELFF
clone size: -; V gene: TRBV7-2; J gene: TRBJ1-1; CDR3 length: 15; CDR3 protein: CASSFRDRPNTEAFF
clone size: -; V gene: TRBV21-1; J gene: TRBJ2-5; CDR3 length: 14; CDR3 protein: CASSNPGEQETQYF
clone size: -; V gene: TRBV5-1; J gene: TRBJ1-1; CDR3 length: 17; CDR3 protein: CASSWTGGRGSNTEAFF
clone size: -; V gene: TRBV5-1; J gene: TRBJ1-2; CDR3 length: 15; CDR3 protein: CASSSGTGGGNGYTF
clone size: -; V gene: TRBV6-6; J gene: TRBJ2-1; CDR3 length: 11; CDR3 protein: CASTLYNEQFF
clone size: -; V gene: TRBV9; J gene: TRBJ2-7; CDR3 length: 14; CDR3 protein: CASTPSGSASEQYF
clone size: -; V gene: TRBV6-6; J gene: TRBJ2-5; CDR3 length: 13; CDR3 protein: CASSYMLAGGPYF
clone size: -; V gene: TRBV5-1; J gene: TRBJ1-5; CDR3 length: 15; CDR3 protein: CASSLRTGENQPQHF
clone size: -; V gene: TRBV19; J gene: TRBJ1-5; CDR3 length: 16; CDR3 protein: CASSILGQGINQPQHF
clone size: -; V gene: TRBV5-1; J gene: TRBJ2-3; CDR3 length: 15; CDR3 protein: CASSLIEPGTDTQYF